The 14 T cell receptor beta chains in this list originate from one sample, sequenced in a study of neurological immune-mediated disorders. MiXCR, applied by TCRdb to the 5' RACE reads, yields one record per CDR3 protein. The sample records 46,000 or so distinct CDR3 sequences, around 4.3% being singletons. Sequenced material: PBMCs. Receptors were obtained from a woman aged 60 to 75 with multiple sclerosis.

This clonotype was seen many times. The chain is built from TRBV10-2 and TRBJ1-1; no clear D. CDR3 size: 14 residues. Germline loops: CDR1 WSHSY, CDR2 SAAADI. V was trimmed by 2 bases and J by 1 base, leaving 8 bases between them. The CDR3 DNA reads as TGCGCCAGCAGTGAGATCGAGTGGAACACTGAAGCTTTCTTT. Translated: CASSEIEWNTEAFF.

The chain combines TRBV29-1 with TRBJ1-2; D is possibly TRBD1 (5 bases). V shed 6 bases and J shed 0 bases, with 20 bases lying between them. CDR1 and CDR2 from the germline V gene are SQVTM and ANQGSEA. This CDR3 is 16 amino acids long. The CDR3: CSVAKRGPGANYGYTF. The DNA of the CDR3 is TGCAGCGTCGCAAAAAGGGGCCCAGGAGCTAACTATGGCTACACCTTC.

This clonotype has a count of ten or more. The chain couples TRBV7-9 to TRBJ2-7; the match to TRBD2 covers 8 bases. J was trimmed by 2 bases and V by 5 bases; bases with no gene match: 2. This CDR3 has 13 amino acids. Germline CDR1 reads SEHNR; CDR2 reads FQNEAQ (reference sequence). As DNA, the CDR3 is TGTGCCAGCAGCCCGGGGGGGGCCTACGAGCAGTACGTC. It is translated as CASSPGGAYEQYV.

There are many counts of this clonotype. This sequence joins TRBV7-2 and TRBJ1-4; D remains unclear. The V and J ends lost 2 bases and 7 bases respectively, with 8 bases between them. The germline V gene encodes CDR1 SGHTA and CDR2 FQGNSA. This CDR3 is 13 amino acids long. CDR3 nucleotides: TGTGCCAGCAGCTTAACGGTTATTGAAAAACTGTTTTTT. Protein product: CASSLTVIEKLFF.

V usage is TRBV20-1 and J usage is TRBJ2-7, with 10 bases fitting TRBD2. The CDR3 covers 13 residues. Germline V gene data show CDR1 as DFQATT and CDR2 as SNEGSKA (reference sequence). J was trimmed by 6 bases and V by 5 bases; bases with no gene match: 7. In DNA, the CDR3 is TGCAGTGCTTTAGCGGGAGGTCTCGGCGAGCAGTACGTC. It translates to CSALAGGLGEQYV.

This clonotype was counted at least ten times. The genes are TRBV20-1 and TRBJ2-7, with D possibly TRBD1 on 5 matching bases. Germline V gene lookup returns CDR1 DFQATT and CDR2 SNEGSKA (reference sequence). This CDR3 comprises 12 residues. Trimming stripped 6 bases from V and 2 bases from J, with 11 bases between. This chain's CDR3 is CSAHQGTYEQYF. The CDR3 bases are TGCAGTGCCCACCAGGGAACCTACGAGCAGTACTTC.

In regard to this clonotype: Possible read error: a much larger clone is one base away. This sequence joins TRBV12-3 or TRBV12-4 and TRBJ2-1; 11 nucleotides match TRBD2. There are 15 residues in the CDR3. Trimming removed 6 bases from V and 2 bases from J; junction bases left unmatched: 3. The CDR3 here is CASSLLAGAYNEQFF. The CDR3 nucleotides read TGTGCCAGCAGCCTACTAGCGGGGGCCTACAATGAGCAGTTCTTC.

The J gene is TRBJ2-5, the V gene TRBV24-1; D remains unclear. The ends were cut back, 0 bases at V and 5 bases at J, with 12 bases in the middle. The CDR3 is 15 residues long. CDR1 is KGHDR and CDR2 is SFDVKD in the germline V gene. The CDR3 coding sequence is TGTGCCACCAGTGATTTGCCTCAAGGCCGCGAGACCCAGTACTTC. Its protein product is CATSDLPQGRETQYF.

This clonotype was observed a few times. The CDR3 carries no conserved terminal phenylalanine or tryptophan, so it likely arises from a read error. The J gene is TRBJ1-2, the V gene TRBV7-2; no clear D. Germline V lookup: CDR1 SGHTA, CDR2 FQGNSA. The CDR3 loop spans 13 amino acids. Trimming took off 1 base at V and 8 bases at J, with 11 bases between the two ends. The CDR3 spells CASSLVPREGYTN. CDR3 coding DNA: TGTGCCAGCAGCTTAGTTCCCCGGGAGGGCTACACCAAC.

This clonotype showed up many times. The chain joins TRBV10-3 to TRBJ2-6, with a tentative D call TRBD1 (6 bases). The CDR3 sequence is 14 residues long. V was cut by 7 bases and J by 0 bases, with 7 bases left in between. Germline CDR1 is ENHRY and CDR2 is SYGVKD. The DNA for the CDR3 is TGTGCCATCACCAGGGGCTCTGGGGCCAACGTCCTGACTTTC. Translation: CAITRGSGANVLTF.

This clonotype was seen ten or more times. CDR3 loop: CASSIRWDEQYF. The CDR3 region has the DNA TGTGCCAGCAGTATCCGATGGGACGAGCAGTACTTC. J is TRBJ2-7 and V is TRBV28; D unresolved. The germline CDR1 and CDR2 sequences are MDHEN and SYDVKM. V lost 5 bases to trimming and J lost 5 bases, with 10 bases between them. This CDR3 region has 12 residues.

This clonotype showed up just a few times. DNA for the CDR3: TGTGCCACAAAGGAGGGCGCCGGTGAGCAGTTCTTC. Translating gives CATKEGAGEQFF. This chain uses TRBV10-3 with TRBJ2-1, with D maybe TRBD2 (6 bases). Deletions cut 10 bases from V and 9 bases from J, with 16 bases between. The germline CDR1 and CDR2 sequences are ENHRY and SYGVKD. CDR3 size: 12 residues.

This clonotype was seen a few times. This chain connects TRBV7-2 to TRBJ1-2, with D perhaps matching TRBD1 (6 bases). The V end lost 1 base, the J end lost 4 bases, and 13 bases lay between the germline ends. The CDR3 consists of 15 residues. Germline V gene data show CDR1 as SGHTA and CDR2 as FQGNSA. The CDR3 nucleotides are TGTGCCAGCAGCTTAGGGCCAGGGGTCGCCTATGGCTACACCTTC. It codes for CASSLGPGVAYGYTF.

This clonotype was counted a few times. V gene TRBV7-2 combines with J gene TRBJ2-3; D remains ambiguous. CDR1 and CDR2 from the germline V gene are SGHTA and FQGNSA. The CDR3 is 14 amino acids. The V gene lost 5 bases and the J gene lost 0 bases, with 9 bases spanning the gap. CDR3 in DNA: TGTGCCAGCAGCCCCCCTTTCAGCACAGATACGCAGTATTTT. It encodes CASSPPFSTDTQYF.